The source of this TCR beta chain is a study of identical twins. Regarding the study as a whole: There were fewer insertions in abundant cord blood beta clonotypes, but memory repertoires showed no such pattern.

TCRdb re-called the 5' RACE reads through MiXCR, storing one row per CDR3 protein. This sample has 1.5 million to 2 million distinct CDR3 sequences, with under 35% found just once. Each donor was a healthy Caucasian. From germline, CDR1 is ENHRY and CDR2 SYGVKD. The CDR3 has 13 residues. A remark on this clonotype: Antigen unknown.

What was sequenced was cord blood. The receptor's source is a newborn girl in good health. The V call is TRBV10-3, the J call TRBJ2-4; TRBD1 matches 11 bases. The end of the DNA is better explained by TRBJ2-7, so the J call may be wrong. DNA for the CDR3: TGTGCCATCAAGGGACAGGGGGGCGACGAGCAGTACTTC. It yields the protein CAIKGQGGDEQYF.